One T cell receptor beta chain is described in this entry. No antigen is known for it. The sample originates from a study of T-cell memory formation after mild COVID-19. Study observations and caveats: Later expanders leaned CD4+, whereas day 15 to 85 contracting clones were balanced CD4/CD8. Contracting clones localized mainly to CM and EM when CD4+ and mainly to EMRA when CD8+. SARS-CoV-2 specificity of second-wave clones peaking day 37 was unconfirmed.

TCRdb re-called the 5' RACE reads with MiXCR, one entry per CDR3 protein. Of a few hundred thousand distinct CDR3 sequences in the sample, approximately 9% were seen once. There are 20 residues in the CDR3. The V gene end was trimmed by 4 bases and the J gene end by 1 base; junction bases not matched to a gene: 17. Germline values: CDR1 SGHTA, CDR2 FQGNSA. The source of this sequence is a man between 18 and 29 years old who had mild COVID-19 (a few samples of this study predate the infection). Cell type and time point are not known. This chain connects TRBV7-2 to TRBJ2-7; 12 nucleotides match TRBD2. What was sequenced was PBMCs or a T cell subset sorted from them (not recorded which). The DNA of the CDR3 is TGTGCCAGCAGCTCACCAACCGAACTAGCGGGGGGCCGGAGTTCCTACGAGCAGTACTTC. This gives the protein CASSSPTELAGGRSSYEQYF.